Following are 2 T cell receptor beta chains from one sample sequenced in a study of blood T cells in healthy people across ages. Together with a sample-barcoded 5' primer, a J-beta primer mix was included in a second PCR lasting about 7 to 11 cycles. In TCRdb, the 5' RACE reads were re-called with MiXCR into one record per CDR3 protein. The data contain about 780,000 distinct CDR3 sequences, about 47% of them singletons. The source material was blood. All receptors come from an elderly man in good health.

This clonotype was recorded a few times. V is TRBV15 and J is TRBJ2-1; tentatively, D is TRBD1 (6 bases). Germline CDR1 is LNHNV and CDR2 is YYDKDF (reference sequence). CDR3 length: 13 residues. V gave up 3 bases and J gave up 10 bases, with 13 bases separating them. This CDR3 is CATSRNSQGEQFF. The CDR3 DNA reads TGTGCCACCAGCAGGAATAGTCAGGGGGAGCAGTTCTTC.

The rearrangement joins TRBV11-1 to TRBJ2-7; D perhaps matches TRBD2 (6 bases). CDR3 length: 12 amino acids. In germline, CDR1 is SGHAT, CDR2 FQDESV (reference sequence). V lost 3 bases and J lost 7, with 10 bases in between. CDR3 region: CASSFAGSEQYF. CDR3 nucleotide sequence: TGTGCCAGCAGCTTCGCGGGGTCGGAGCAGTACTTC.